A selection of T cell receptor beta chains follows, all from one sample in a study of molecular identifiers for immune sequencing clone quantification. TCRdb re-derived calls from the PCR reads in MiXCR, one entry per CDR3 protein. In the table there are roughly 320,000 distinct CDR3 sequences, about 21% of which are singletons. Sequenced: naive CD8+ T cells from blood, with Jurkat cell RNA spiked in. Receptors originate from a human donor in good health. Some libraries in this study had Jurkat cell RNA spiked in. Each CDR3 is given with its conserved first and last residue. The order of the fields is D gene, J gene, V gene, clone size, CDR3 protein, CDR3 DNA. D genes are given only for firm matches. The size field is filled for only some rows; it gives once, few, many or a size class.

D: -
J: TRBJ1-1
V: TRBV7-6
size: many
CDR3: CASSLERGTEAFF
DNA: TGTGCCAGCAGCTTAGAGAGGGGGACTGAAGCTTTCTTT

D: -
J: TRBJ1-5
V: TRBV24-1
size: many
CDR3: CATSEGMSWDQPQHF
DNA: TGTGCCACCAGTGAGGGCATGAGCTGGGATCAGCCCCAGCATTTT

D: TRBD2
J: TRBJ2-7
V: TRBV20-1
size: few
CDR3: CSARDPPSGIYEQYF
DNA: TGCAGTGCTAGAGATCCCCCTAGCGGGATCTACGAGCAGTACTTC

D: -
J: TRBJ1-5
V: TRBV20-1
size: -
CDR3: CSARDPTGWYSSQPQHF
DNA: TGCAGTGCTAGAGATCCCACAGGCTGGTATAGCAGTCAGCCCCAGCATTTT

D: -
J: TRBJ1-2
V: TRBV5-4
size: many
CDR3: CASSLAFSVNGYTF
DNA: TGTGCCAGCAGCTTGGCCTTCAGCGTAAATGGCTACACCTTC

D: -
J: TRBJ1-6
V: TRBV4-3
size: many
CDR3: CASSLTALENYNSPLHF
DNA: TGCGCCAGCAGCCTAACAGCACTTGAGAACTATAATTCACCCCTCCACTTT

D: -
J: TRBJ1-1
V: TRBV6-5
size: many
CDR3: CASSPPNAEAFF
DNA: TGTGCCAGCAGCCCACCAAACGCTGAAGCTTTCTTT

D: TRBD2
J: TRBJ2-7
V: TRBV28
size: many
CDR3: CASSNPPGTSVFHEQYF
DNA: TGTGCCAGCAGTAACCCCCCCGGGACTAGCGTTTTTCACGAGCAGTACTTC

D: -
J: TRBJ2-7
V: TRBV20-1
size: many
CDR3: CSARGTDSYEQYF
DNA: TGCAGTGCTAGAGGGACGGATTCCTACGAGCAGTACTTC

D: TRBD2
J: TRBJ2-3
V: TRBV27
size: few
CDR3: CASTPGGANLMTTDTQYF
DNA: TGTGCCAGCACTCCCGGGGGGGCTAATTTAATGACCACAGATACGCAGTATTTT

D: -
J: TRBJ2-1
V: TRBV6-5
size: many
CDR3: CASHLLNEQFF
DNA: TGTGCCAGCCACCTTTTAAATGAGCAGTTCTTC